The 19 T cell receptor beta chains below come from one sample, sequenced in a study of spatial heterogeneity in lung cancer. These receptors have no known antigen. Using its own MiXCR run on the 5' RACE reads, TCRdb lists one record per CDR3 protein. The sample lists some 5,600 distinct CDR3 sequences; roughly 5.2% were seen once. Overall study results and limits: Expanded alpha and beta TCR counts within tumors tracked tumor mutation counts.

The time point here: sample taken at primary tumor resection. The specimen comprised lung tumor tissue, sampled at surgery. The receptors were sampled from a male donor with early-stage non-small cell lung cancer.

This clonotype was recorded at least ten times. This beta chain lies outside the target of a library built for alpha chains; its clone size means little. The V gene is TRBV19, the J gene TRBJ2-2, with 10 bases that match TRBD1. The CDR3 spans 15 residues. Germline-derived CDR1 and CDR2 are LNHDA and SQIVND (reference sequence). Trimming cost V 7 bases and J 1 base; bases outside gene matches: 3. CDR3 loop: CASIRTGGNTGELFF. CDR3 coding DNA: TGTGCCAGTATCCGGACAGGGGGGAACACCGGGGAGCTGTTTTTT. Combining the CDR3 with reference TRBV19 and TRBJ2-2 gives the whole variable domain DGGITQSPKYLFRKEGQNVTLSCEQNLNHDAMYWYRQDPGQGLRLIYYSQIVNDFQKGDIAEGYSVSREKKESFPLTVTSAQKNPTAFYLCASIRTGGNTGELFFGEGSRLTVL.

Relative to its sample, this clonotype is medium-sized (0.01 to 0.1%). This beta chain is a stray sequence in a library constructed for alpha chains; its clone size is not meaningful. The rearrangement links TRBV27 to TRBJ2-7; unclear D gene. Deletions cut 3 bases from V and 0 bases from J, with 0 bases between. CDR3 length equals 11 residues. The V gene's germline CDR1 is MNHEY and CDR2 SMNVEV (reference sequence). For the CDR3, the DNA is TGTGCCAGCAGTTTCTCCTACGAGCAGTACTTC. It is translated as CASSFSYEQYF.

This clonotype appeared many times. The size of this beta chain means little, since it is a stray read in a library made for alpha chains. The genes are TRBV12-3 or TRBV12-4 and TRBJ2-5, with D uncertain. V dropped 5 bases and J dropped 2 bases, with 15 bases sitting between them. The CDR3 loop spans 15 amino acids. CDR3 coding DNA: TGTGCCAGCAGTCCCAGCGAGTGGGTACAAGAGACCCAGTACTTC. This gives the protein CASSPSEWVQETQYF.

Within the sample, this clonotype is medium-sized. In a library made to pick up alpha chains, this beta chain is a stray read with a size that means little. The chain combines TRBV25-1 with TRBJ1-1; the match to TRBD1 covers 7 bases. Unmatched junction bases numbered 9, after V lost 4 bases and J lost 1 base. Germline CDR1 reads MGHDK; CDR2 reads SYGVNS. The CDR3 totals 16 residues. The CDR3 region is CASSGDRALTNTEAFF. For the CDR3, the DNA is TGTGCCAGCAGTGGAGACAGGGCACTGACGAACACTGAAGCTTTCTTT.

Many counts were recorded for this clonotype. This beta chain is a stray sequence in a library constructed for alpha chains; its clone size is not meaningful. This chain joins TRBV3-1 and TRBJ1-4; D call uncertain. Germline lookup yields CDR1 LGHDT and CDR2 YNNKEL (reference sequence). This CDR3 region has 15 residues. The ends were cut back, 0 bases at V and 7 bases at J, with 12 bases in the middle. CDR3 bases: TGTGCCAGCAGCCAAGACTGGGGAGGTGGTGAAAAACTGTTTTTT. Its translation: CASSQDWGGGEKLFF.

This clonotype came up many times. A library prepared for alpha chains yielded this beta chain as an off-target read; its size is of little meaning. V is TRBV20-1 and J is TRBJ1-4, with a weak D call TRBD1 (5 bases). CDR3 length: 13 amino acids. The V end lost 7 bases, the J end lost 2 bases, and 11 bases lay between the germline ends. The germline V gene has CDR1 DFQATT and CDR2 SNEGSKA (reference sequence). This CDR3 reads CSVQGYTNEKLFF. CDR3 sequence (DNA): TGCAGTGTCCAGGGATATACTAATGAAAAACTGTTTTTT.

This clonotype has ten or more counts. The library was designed around alpha chains, so this beta chain is a stray read whose abundance carries little weight. The rearrangement links TRBV7-2 to TRBJ2-1, with a tentative D call TRBD2 (7 bases). The CDR3 sequence is 16 residues long. The germline V gene has CDR1 SGHTA and CDR2 FQGNSA. The V and J ends lost 2 bases and 0 bases respectively, with 11 bases between them. The CDR3 protein is CASSLLADSSYNEQFF. The CDR3 bases are TGTGCCAGCAGCTTACTAGCGGACAGCTCCTACAATGAGCAGTTCTTC.

This clonotype appeared many times. This beta chain appears as a stray read in a library generated for alpha chains; its size is not informative. The chain couples TRBV3-1 to TRBJ1-5; 9 bases are shared with TRBD1. Germline CDR1 is LGHDT and CDR2 is YNNKEL (reference sequence). After removal of 4 bases from V and 2 bases from J, the junction contained 0 bases not matched to a gene. The CDR3 has 14 amino acids. CDR3 sequence: CASSRTGGNQPQHF. DNA of the CDR3: TGTGCCAGCAGCCGGACAGGGGGCAATCAGCCCCAGCATTTT.

By sample share, this clonotype is large (0.1 to 1%). This beta chain is a stray read from a library made for alpha chains; its abundance is not meaningful. This rearrangement joins TRBV5-1 to TRBJ2-7; 10 positions match TRBD1. CDR1 and CDR2 (germline): SGHRS, YFSETQ. V trimming: 2 bases; J trimming: 6 bases; junction bases outside the gene matches: 2. The CDR3 contains 13 residues. The CDR3 region has the DNA TGCGCCAGCAGCTTTGGACAGGGGGGCGAGCAGTACTTC. Protein product: CASSFGQGGEQYF.

This clonotype occurred many times. This beta chain is a stray sequence in a library constructed for alpha chains; its clone size is not meaningful. The CDR3 is CASSRDRGESYTF. CDR3 DNA: TGTGCCAGCAGCCGGGACAGGGGTGAGAGCTACACCTTC. The chain couples TRBV5-5 to TRBJ1-2; 10 bases line up with TRBD1. Germline V lookup: CDR1 SGHKS, CDR2 YYEKEE (reference sequence). This CDR3 has 13 residues. V was pared by 4 bases and J by 9 bases, with 6 bases of the junction left unmatched. The full variable domain, its missing parts supplied by reference TRBV5-5 and TRBJ1-2, is DAGVTQSPTHLIKTRGQQVTLRCSPISGHKSVSWYQQVLGQGPQFIFQYYEKEERGRGNFPDRFSARQFPNYSSELNVNALLLGDSALYLCASSRDRGESYTFGSGTRLTVV.

This clonotype was seen many times. This beta chain is off target for a library built for alpha chains, so its abundance means little. The CDR3 coding sequence is TGCGCCAGCAGCCGGCCCGGGACAACAGATACGCAGTATTTT. Protein product: CASSRPGTTDTQYF. V usage is TRBV5-1 and J usage is TRBJ2-3, with D tentatively TRBD1 (6 bases). Germline lookup yields CDR1 SGHRS and CDR2 YFSETQ. This CDR3 is built from 14 residues. Trimming removed 4 bases from V and 3 bases from J, with 12 bases in between.

This clonotype was seen at least ten times. The library was designed around alpha chains, so this beta chain is a stray read whose abundance carries little weight. The chain employs TRBV5-1 and TRBJ1-2; no definite D call. Germline V gives CDR1 SGHRS, CDR2 YFSETQ. The CDR3 has 12 residues. Between the trimmed V and J ends, which lost 2 bases and 3 bases, there was a span of 5 bases. This CDR3 reads CASSFGDYGYTF. The CDR3 nucleotides are TGCGCCAGCAGCTTTGGGGACTATGGCTACACCTTC.

This clonotype was picked up many times. This beta chain came through as a stray read in a library set up for alpha chains, and its size says little. This sequence joins TRBV30 and TRBJ2-2; 8 bases map to TRBD1. Unmatched junction bases numbered 4, after V lost 4 bases and J lost 6 bases. Germline CDR1 reads GTSNPN; CDR2 reads SVGIG (reference sequence). CDR3 size: 13 residues. The CDR3 region is CAWNRQGPGELFF. For the CDR3, the DNA is TGTGCCTGGAATCGACAGGGGCCCGGGGAGCTGTTTTTT.

Only a few counts were recorded for this clonotype. This beta chain was picked up by a library intended for alpha chains and is off target, so its count carries little meaning. This chain links TRBV19 with TRBJ2-7, with TRBD2 as a possible D gene (7 bases). CDR1 is LNHDA and CDR2 is SQIVND in the germline V gene (reference sequence). V was clipped by 3 bases and J by 1 base, with 19 bases between them. The CDR3 has 17 amino acids. In DNA form, the CDR3 reads TGTGCCAGTAGTATCCCTTTCGGCGGGGGCAGGTCCTACGAGCAGTACTTC. Amino acid sequence: CASSIPFGGGRSYEQYF.

This clonotype was observed at least ten times. The library was designed around alpha chains, so this beta chain is a stray read whose abundance carries little weight. The V gene is TRBV3-1, the J gene TRBJ2-7; TRBD1 might be the D (5 bases). Trimming pared 4 bases from V and 4 bases from J, leaving 8 bases between. The CDR3 is 12 residues long. Germline V gene lookup returns CDR1 LGHDT and CDR2 YNNKEL (reference sequence). CDR3 protein: CASSPTDYEQYF. CDR3 nucleotides: TGTGCCAGCAGCCCGACAGATTACGAGCAGTACTTC.

This clonotype has a handful of counts. Because the library targeted alpha chains, this beta chain is an off-target read whose size means little. The V call is TRBV6-6, the J call TRBJ1-5, with D possibly TRBD1 on 6 matching bases. This CDR3 contains 12 residues. Looked up from germline, CDR1 is MNHNY and CDR2 is SVGAGI (reference sequence). V was shortened by 6 bases and J by 6 bases, with 9 bases between the two germline ends. The CDR3 DNA sequence: TGTGCCAGCAGCCTGGACAGTCAGCCCCAGCATTTT. Translating gives CASSLDSQPQHF.

This clonotype is categorized as medium-sized. This beta chain represents an off-target read in a library built for alpha chains; its size is of limited meaning. V gene TRBV6-5 combines with J gene TRBJ2-2; possible D gene TRBD1, 5 bases. The V gene's germline CDR1 is MNHEY and CDR2 SVGAGI. The CDR3 spans 17 residues. With 0 bases removed from V and 4 bases from J, the gap between germline ends came to 15 bases. The CDR3 nucleotides are TGTGCCAGCAGTTACTCCCTGACAGCTTGGCCCACCGGGGAGCTGTTTTTT. Its translation is CASSYSLTAWPTGELFF.

This clonotype was recorded at least ten times. Since it is a stray read in a library aimed at alpha chains, this beta chain has a size that is not meaningful. This chain joins TRBV10-3 and TRBJ1-2; tentatively, D is TRBD1 (5 bases). V lost 3 bases and J lost 7, with 15 bases in between. Germline loops: CDR1 ENHRY, CDR2 SYGVKD. This CDR3 is built from 14 residues. The CDR3 loop reads CAISEGVSYGGYTF. The CDR3 DNA follows: TGTGCCATCAGTGAAGGGGTGTCATATGGTGGCTACACCTTC.

This clonotype was recorded many times. Little can be read into the size of this beta chain, an off-target read in a library designed for alpha chains. The V gene is TRBV3-1, the J gene TRBJ2-1; 9 bases align to TRBD2. The CDR3 consists of 15 residues. Germline CDR1 and CDR2: LGHDT and YNNKEL (reference sequence). Trimming took 4 bases from V and 12 from J; bases not matched to a gene: 13. CDR3 sequence reads: CASSRISGGRDGQFF. The CDR3 DNA is TGTGCCAGCAGCCGGATCAGCGGGGGGCGCGATGGGCAGTTCTTC.